This passage covers 20 T cell receptor beta chains from one sample sequenced in a study of T cell responses to AZD1222 COVID-19 vaccine. Generated by immunoSEQ multiplex PCR, the TCRdb table keeps only in-frame clones and is missing some. The profile shows 110,000 to 150,000 clones, roughly 92% of them singletons. This specimen consisted of peripheral blood, obtained on day 0 of AZD1222 vaccination. All receptors come from an adult in good health.

The chain has TRBV5-1 and TRBJ2-3; possible D gene TRBD2, 5 bases. V was pared by 6 bases and J by 2 bases, with 13 bases between. The CDR3 contains 14 residues. The germline gives CDR1 SGHRS, CDR2 YFSETQ. This chain's CDR3 is CASKLDFITDTQYF. CDR3 coding DNA: TGCGCCAGCAAACTAGACTTTATCACAGATACGCAGTATTTT.

This clone was recorded only once. The chain links TRBV19 to TRBJ1-6; no firm D call. Germline assignment: CDR1 LNHDA and CDR2 SQIVND (reference sequence). The V end lost 5 bases, the J end lost 3 bases, and 8 bases lay between the germline ends. The CDR3 has 14 residues. CDR3 sequence (DNA): TGTGCCAGTAGTGAAGACAACTATAATTCACCCCTCCACTTT. Residues: CASSEDNYNSPLHF.

The chain joins TRBV6-1 to TRBJ1-2; TRBD1 aligns across 8 bases. J gave up 6 bases and V 3 bases, and 6 bases lay outside the gene matches. This CDR3 is built from 14 residues. The germline V gene has CDR1 MNHNS and CDR2 SASEGT. CDR3 sequence: CASSERQGRDGYTF. The CDR3 bases are TGTGCCAGCAGTGAGCGACAGGGGAGGGATGGCTACACCTTC.

This clone turned up a few times. The chain links TRBV7-9 to TRBJ1-3, with D unresolved. The CDR3 spans 13 residues. V lost 4 bases and J lost 7, with 11 bases in between. Germline values: CDR1 SEHNR, CDR2 FQNEAQ (reference sequence). The CDR3 DNA is TGTGCCAGCAGCTCCCCCACCCCCAACACCATATATTTT. Translating gives CASSSPTPNTIYF.

This chain links TRBV19 with TRBJ1-3; weak D call: TRBD1 (5 bases). CDR3 size: 14 residues. The germline V and J ends were trimmed by 6 bases and 0 bases, with 9 bases remaining between them. Germline values: CDR1 LNHDA, CDR2 SQIVND (reference sequence). The CDR3 bases are TGTGCCAGTAGGGGGACCTTCTCTGGAAACACCATATATTTT. Translating it yields CASRGTFSGNTIYF.

The chain uses TRBV5-6 and TRBJ1-6; D is unresolved. Germline V lookup: CDR1 SGHDT, CDR2 YYEEEE. The CDR3 consists of 13 residues. Trimming stripped 4 bases from V and 8 bases from J, with 10 bases between. CDR3 protein: CASSRTVYSPLHF. CDR3 sequence (DNA): TGTGCCAGCAGCCGGACGGTTTATTCACCCCTCCACTTT.

The rearrangement links TRBV6-4 to TRBJ1-1; D possibly corresponds to TRBD1 (5 bases). The length of the CDR3 is 16 residues. Trimming cost V 3 bases and J 0 bases, with 14 bases left between them. In germline, CDR1 is MRHNA, CDR2 SNTAGT. CDR3 in DNA: TGTGCCAGCAGTGATCTTGGGGACGCCATGAACACTGAAGCTTTCTTT. The encoded protein is CASSDLGDAMNTEAFF.

The chain combines TRBV9 with TRBJ2-3; 11 bases align to TRBD2. CDR3 size: 17 residues. In germline, CDR1 is SGDLS, CDR2 YYNGEE. V trimming: 0 bases; J trimming: 1 base; junction bases outside the gene matches: 4. CDR3: CASSVGVAGGGTDTQYF. The DNA for the CDR3 is TGTGCCAGCAGCGTAGGGGTAGCGGGAGGGGGCACAGATACGCAGTATTTT.

Here the CDR3 DNA reads TGTGCCAGCAGCTTTACACGGACAGATACGCAGTATTTT. This codes for CASSFTRTDTQYF. The chain carries TRBV7-9 and TRBJ2-3; no reliable D call. The CDR3 has 13 residues. V lost 3 bases and J 3 bases, leaving 7 bases between the germline ends. CDR1 and CDR2 from the germline V gene are SEHNR and FQNEAQ (reference sequence).

About this clone: Other nucleotide sequences from this sample produce the same CDR3. The gene calls are TRBV6-5 and TRBJ2-7; D is perhaps TRBD1 (5 bases). V was trimmed by 6 bases and J by 1 base, leaving 13 bases between them. Germline V gene sequence: CDR1 MNHEY, CDR2 SVGAGI. CDR3 size: 14 residues. The CDR3 DNA reads as TGTGCCAGCAGCCGTGACAGAGTTTCCTACGAGCAGTACTTC. This translates into CASSRDRVSYEQYF.

J is TRBJ1-4 and V is TRBV6-1; D is uncertain. From germline, CDR1 is MNHNS and CDR2 SASEGT. The CDR3 is 11 amino acids. Trimming left V 2 bases short and J 8 bases short, with 3 bases between. The CDR3 bases are TGTGCCAGCAGTGAAAACGAAAAACTGTTTTTT. This sequence encodes CASSENEKLFF.

The chain joins TRBV11-1 to TRBJ1-1, with D unresolved. Trimming removed 3 bases at V and 4 bases at J, with 6 bases between. Germline V gene lookup returns CDR1 SGHAT and CDR2 FQDESV (reference sequence). The CDR3 extends over 12 amino acids. The CDR3 region is CASSFRSTEAFF. The CDR3 DNA reads TGTGCCAGCAGCTTTCGGAGCACTGAAGCTTTCTTT.

The chain has TRBV6-6 and TRBJ1-2, with a possible D match to TRBD1 (6 bases). CDR1 and CDR2 from the germline V gene are MNHNY and SVGAGI (reference sequence). Trimming took 4 bases from V and 8 from J, leaving 14 bases between them. This CDR3 spans 13 amino acids. The CDR3: CASSWDPRGGYTF. The CDR3, as DNA: TGTGCCAGCAGTTGGGATCCCAGGGGCGGCTACACCTTC.

The rearrangement joins TRBV5-4 to TRBJ1-2, with a weak D call TRBD1 (5 bases). CDR1 is SGHNT and CDR2 is YYREEE in the germline V gene (reference sequence). The CDR3 has 15 amino acids. Between the trimmed V and J ends, which lost 1 base and 5 bases, there was a span of 15 bases. CDR3 protein: CASSLFGGRGYGYTF. DNA for the CDR3: TGTGCCAGCAGCTTGTTTGGAGGGCGGGGGTATGGCTACACCTTC.

This clone was detected only once. The chain joins TRBV20-1 to TRBJ2-1; 7 bases are a match to TRBD2. Germline assignment: CDR1 DFQATT and CDR2 SNEGSKA (reference sequence). After removal of 3 bases from V and 7 bases from J, the junction contained 15 bases not matched to a gene. CDR3 length equals 16 residues. This CDR3 is CSASGTVRRERNEQFF. DNA for the CDR3: TGCAGTGCTAGTGGGACCGTTCGGCGGGAGAGGAATGAGCAGTTCTTC.

The rearrangement links TRBV6-5 to TRBJ1-6; 8 bases map to TRBD1. In germline, CDR1 is MNHEY, CDR2 SVGAGI. The J segment lost 7 bases and the V segment lost 6 bases, leaving 5 bases of the junction unmatched. The CDR3 is 14 residues long. CDR3 loop: CASRPGQENSPLHF. The DNA for the CDR3 is TGTGCCAGCAGGCCGGGACAGGAAAATTCACCCCTCCACTTT.

This chain connects TRBV7-9 to TRBJ2-3; 10 bases are shared with TRBD2. J gave up 2 bases and V 6 bases, and 8 bases lay outside the gene matches. Germline CDR1 reads SEHNR; CDR2 reads FQNEAQ (reference sequence). The CDR3 has 16 residues. The DNA of the CDR3 is TGTGCCAGCAGGTCTAAACTAGCGGGGACCACAGATACGCAGTATTTT. This encodes CASRSKLAGTTDTQYF.

The rearrangement joins TRBV9 to TRBJ1-6; D remains unclear. The CDR3 is 14 amino acids. Germline V gene data show CDR1 as SGDLS and CDR2 as YYNGEE. Trimming left V 3 bases short and J 9 bases short, with 13 bases between. CDR3 loop: CASSAHENGSPLHF. CDR3 nucleotide sequence: TGTGCCAGCAGCGCCCACGAAAACGGTTCACCCCTCCACTTT.

The V call is TRBV4-1, the J call TRBJ2-1; 8 positions match TRBD2. CDR3 length: 16 residues. V lost 2 bases and J lost 8; bases outside the gene matches: 11. Per germline, CDR1 MGHRA and CDR2 YSYEKL. The CDR3 coding sequence is TGCGCCAGCAGCCAACTGCGAGCGGGAGAGTATCATGAGCAGTTCTTC. Encoded protein: CASSQLRAGEYHEQFF.

This clone is a singleton in its sample. The V call is TRBV9, the J call TRBJ1-4, with TRBD1 identical over 9 bases. The junction had 4 bases not matched to a gene; V was cut back by 4 bases and J by 6 bases. CDR1 is SGDLS, CDR2 YYNGEE, per germline. The CDR3 has 14 residues. The CDR3 bases are TGTGCCAGCAGCCTACAGGGGGCGGATGAAAAACTGTTTTTT. It codes for CASSLQGADEKLFF.